This is a list of T cell receptor beta chains from one sample in a study of regulatory T cells in long-lasting Graves disease. TCRdb independently ran MiXCR on the multiplex PCR reads; one entry per CDR3 protein. The sample records a few hundred thousand distinct CDR3 sequences, roughly 23% being singletons. This specimen was peripheral blood mononuclear cells (PBMCs), taken when the disease was refractory, from a patient treated with antithyroid drugs. These receptors were obtained from a female donor with Graves disease. The CDR3 runs from the conserved cysteine through the conserved F or W. D genes are given only for firm matches. Clone size is stated in some rows and not others, as once, few, many or a class when expanded.

len	d_gene	v_gene	abundance	j_gene	CDR3nt	CDR3aa
15	TRBD2	TRBV19	.	TRBJ2-7	TGTGCCAGTAGTTCGGGCGGGGGTAGCTCCTACGAGCAGTACTTC	CASSSGGGSSYEQYF
17	.	TRBV5-1	.	TRBJ2-7	TGCGCCAGCAGCTTTTCTCTGGGGGGAGACATGACCTACGAGCAGTACTTC	CASSFSLGGDMTYEQYF
16	.	TRBV7-9	.	TRBJ2-7	TGTGCCAGCAGCTTAGCTGCTAGGGCCTCCAACTACGAGCAGTACTTC	CASSLAARASNYEQYF
15	.	TRBV20-1	.	TRBJ1-5	TGCAGTGCTAGAGATCGGTGGACAAGCAATCAGCCCCAGCATTTT	CSARDRWTSNQPQHF
13	.	TRBV11-2	.	TRBJ2-7	TGTGCCAGCAGTAGCGTGAATGGAGACGAGCAGTACTTC	CASSSVNGDEQYF
14	.	TRBV5-6	few	TRBJ1-1	TGTGCCAGCAGCTTTGGGGAACGGAACACTGAAGCTTTCTTT	CASSFGERNTEAFF
14	TRBD2	TRBV6-2/TRBV6-3	few	TRBJ2-7	TGTGCCAGCAGCGGACTAGCGGAACACTACGAGCAGTACTTC	CASSGLAEHYEQYF
14	.	TRBV20-1	few	TRBJ1-5	TGCAGTGCTATAGAGGGAAAAGGCAATCAGCCCCAGCATTTT	CSAIEGKGNQPQHF
15	TRBD2	TRBV14	few	TRBJ2-5	TGTGCCAGCAGCCAAGAACTAGCGGGTGTAGAGACCCAGTACTTC	CASSQELAGVETQYF
16	.	TRBV20-1	.	TRBJ2-2	TGCAGTGCTAGGTTCGCGGGACGACCGAACACCGGGGAGCTGTTTTTT	CSARFAGRPNTGELFF
14	.	TRBV28	many	TRBJ2-7	TGTGCCAGCAGTCCAATTAGCGGAGCCTACGAGCAGTACTTC	CASSPISGAYEQYF
15	.	TRBV5-4	.	TRBJ1-1	TGTGCCAGCAGCCTCCGGCAGGGGAGGGACACTGAAGCTTTCTTT	CASSLRQGRDTEAFF
17	.	TRBV14	few	TRBJ1-2	TGTGCCAGCAGCCATATTAAATCGTCAAGGCAACGCTATGGCTACACCTTC	CASSHIKSSRQRYGYTF
14	.	TRBV7-2	.	TRBJ2-1	TGTGCCAGCAAGAAAGCGGACAGTTACAATGAGCAGTTCTTC	CASKKADSYNEQFF
13	TRBD1	TRBV2	many	TRBJ1-2	TGTGCCAGCCCCCAGACAGGGTACTATGGCTACACCTTC	CASPQTGYYGYTF
11	.	TRBV18	many	TRBJ2-7	TGTGCCAGCTCACCGGAGGTCGAGCAGTACTTC	CASSPEVEQYF
14	.	TRBV3-1	many	TRBJ2-5	TGTGCCAGCAGCCGGACTTTCAGGCGGGAGACCCAGTACTTC	CASSRTFRRETQYF
14	TRBD1	TRBV5-1	few	TRBJ2-7	TGCGCCAGCAGCTCCCGTGGGGACAGCTACGAGCAGTACTTC	CASSSRGDSYEQYF
15	TRBD1	TRBV6-2/TRBV6-3	many	TRBJ2-7	TGTGCCAGCAGTTGGGGGACAGGGGTAAACTACGAGCAGTACTTC	CASSWGTGVNYEQYF
16	TRBD2	TRBV3-1	.	TRBJ2-3	TGTGCCAGCAGCCGACCGCTAGCGGGGATTACAGATACGCAGTATTTT	CASSRPLAGITDTQYF
13	.	TRBV20-1	many	TRBJ2-7	TGCAGTGCCCTCTCCAGGGACGCCTACGAGCAGTACTTC	CSALSRDAYEQYF
15	.	TRBV18	few	TRBJ2-4	TGTGCCAGCTCACCACCAAGGGGTGCCAAAAACATTCAGTACTTC	CASSPPRGAKNIQYF
15	.	TRBV7-2	.	TRBJ2-7	TGTGCCAGCAGCTTAGTACAGGGAGGGAGCTACAAGCAGTACTTC	CASSLVQGGSYKQYF
17	TRBD1	TRBV6-1	few	TRBJ1-4	TGTGCCAGCAGTCTGGGACAGGCGATCGCGGCTAATGAAAAACTGTTTTTT	CASSLGQAIAANEKLFF
16	.	TRBV2	.	TRBJ1-3	TGTGCCAGCAGGAGGGCTCAGGAAACCTCTGGAAACACCATATATTTT	CASRRAQETSGNTIYF
16	.	TRBV4-1	.	TRBJ2-7	TGCGCCAGCAGCCCCACCGGACAGGGAGGGTCCTACGAGCAGTACTTC	CASSPTGQGGSYEQYF
16	TRBD2	TRBV5-1	once	TRBJ2-2	TGCGCCAGCAGCTCCCCGGGAGGTGGGAACACCGGGGAGCTGTTTTTT	CASSSPGGGNTGELFF
15	TRBD1	TRBV5-1	few	TRBJ2-7	TGCGCCAGCAGCGAACCTTCCAGGGGGCTCTACGAGCAGTACTTC	CASSEPSRGLYEQYF
14	.	TRBV5-1	.	TRBJ1-1	TGCGCCAGCAGCTTTGGCGGGGGGACAACTGAAGCTTTCTTT	CASSFGGGTTEAFF
14	TRBD1	TRBV30	.	TRBJ1-6	TGTGCCTGGAGTGCAGGGGGCTCTAGGTCACCCCTCCACTTT	CAWSAGGSRSPLHF
16	.	TRBV7-9	.	TRBJ2-1	TGTGCCAGCAGCTTAATCGGTGCGATCGGAAACAATGAGCAGTTCTTC	CASSLIGAIGNNEQFF
15	TRBD2	TRBV6-1	many	TRBJ2-7	TGTGCCAGCACGTTAATAGCGGGACAAGCCTACGAGCAGTACTTC	CASTLIAGQAYEQYF
11	TRBD2	TRBV20-1	few	TRBJ2-7	TGCAGTGTAACTAGCGGCTACGAGCAGTACTTC	CSVTSGYEQYF
13	.	TRBV20-1	many	TRBJ2-4	TGCAGTGTTACGCGGAGGTCCAAAAACATTCAGTACTTC	CSVTRRSKNIQYF
14	.	TRBV15	few	TRBJ2-5	TGTGCCACCAGCAGGGGGACCACCCAAGAGACCCAGTACTTC	CATSRGTTQETQYF
18	TRBD2	TRBV5-1	.	TRBJ2-1	TGCGCCAGCTCTGTTCTAGCGGGACTTGGAGGGTCCTACAATGAGCAGTTCTTC	CASSVLAGLGGSYNEQFF
15	.	TRBV2	few	TRBJ1-3	TGTGCCAGCAGTGCCGAGGAAGGTTCGGGAAACACCATATATTTT	CASSAEEGSGNTIYF
15	TRBD2	TRBV6-1	.	TRBJ2-5	TGTGCCAGCAGTGCGATTAGCGGGGGCGCGGAGACCCAGTACTTC	CASSAISGGAETQYF
16	.	TRBV27	many	TRBJ2-1	TGTGCCAGCAGTTTATCCCTCCAGGGAGGCCACAATGAGCAGTTCTTC	CASSLSLQGGHNEQFF
15	.	TRBV11-2	.	TRBJ2-7	TGTGCCAGCAGCCAAGAACTAGGGGATTCCTACGAGCAGTACTTC	CASSQELGDSYEQYF
16	.	TRBV27	.	TRBJ2-7	TGTGCCAGCAGTCCCCTTAGGGCACAGCTCCCCTACGAGCAGTACTTC	CASSPLRAQLPYEQYF